The source of this TCR beta chain is a study of identical twins. Study observations and caveats: Twins showed weaker excess sharing in their beta out-of-frame sequences.

Healthy Caucasians, and only they, were the donors. Concerning this clonotype: Its matching antigen is unknown.

CDR1 is LGHNA and CDR2 is YNFKEQ in the germline V gene. Trimming cost V 4 bases and J 1 base; bases outside gene matches: 7. This CDR3 region has 15 residues. Each CDR3 protein gets one entry after TCRdb re-called the 5' RACE reads with MiXCR. The table shows 1.5 million to 2 million distinct CDR3 sequences, with under 35% occurring only once. The chain is built from TRBV4-2 and TRBJ2-7, with 7 positions matching TRBD1. The source of this sequence is a newborn girl in good health. What was sequenced was cord blood. The CDR3 DNA reads TGTGCCAGCAGCCCCAGCGCGACAGGGTCCTACGAGCAGTACTTC. Protein product: CASSPSATGSYEQYF.